This passage covers 22 T cell receptor beta chains from one sample sequenced in a study of blood T cell repertoires in COVID-19. The method was immunoSEQ multiplex PCR; TCRdb's version includes in-frame clones alone and lacks a portion of them. This sample yields 150,000 to 200,000 clones, of which roughly 86% are seen a single time; roughly 1.4% belongs to the top ten. Sample: peripheral blood. These receptors originate from a woman aged 50 to 60 with acute or convalescent COVID-19.

The chain employs TRBV30 and TRBJ1-2; D is perhaps TRBD1 (6 bases). CDR3 size: 14 residues. Deletions cut 1 base from V and 4 bases from J, with 13 bases between. CDR1 GTSNPN and CDR2 SVGIG come from the germline V gene (reference sequence). CDR3 nucleotides: TGTGCCTGGAGTGAACACACAGGGTTCTATGGCTACACCTTC. Translation gives CAWSEHTGFYGYTF. The variable domain in full, completed from reference TRBV30 and TRBJ1-2, reads SQTIHQWPATLVQPVGSPLSLECTVEGTSNPNLYWYRQAAGRGLQLLFYSVGIGQISSEVPQNLSASRPQDRQFILSSKKLLLSDSGFYLCAWSEHTGFYGYTFGSGTRLTVV.

This rearrangement joins TRBV4-3 to TRBJ2-2, with 8 positions matching TRBD2. Germline-derived CDR1 and CDR2 are LGHNA and YSLEER. V gave up 4 bases and J gave up 2 bases; unmatched junction bases: 3. This CDR3 region has 15 residues. The CDR3 sequence is CASSRLATNTGELFF. CDR3 DNA sequence: TGCGCCAGCAGCCGACTAGCGACAAACACCGGGGAGCTGTTTTTT.

This chain links TRBV2 with TRBJ2-7, with a weak D call TRBD1 (5 bases). V lost 9 bases and J 1 base, leaving 10 bases between the germline ends. Germline V gene data show CDR1 as SNHLY and CDR2 as FYNNEI. This CDR3 spans 12 amino acids. CDR3 in amino acids: CASADISYEQYF. CDR3 bases: TGTGCCAGTGCGGACATTTCCTACGAGCAGTACTTC. The full variable domain, with the rest looked up from reference TRBV2 and TRBJ2-7, is EPEVTQTPSHQVTQMGQEVILRCVPISNHLYFYWYRQILGQKVEFLVSFYNNEISEKSEIFDDQFSVERPDGSNFTLKIRSTKLEDSAMYFCASADISYEQYFGPGTRLTVT.

The chain combines TRBV13 with TRBJ1-6; 10 bases match TRBD1. Germline assignment: CDR1 PRHDT and CDR2 FYEKMQ (reference sequence). The CDR3 sequence is 17 residues long. V gave up 1 base and J gave up 1 base; unmatched junction bases: 1. CDR3 region: CASSLVGQGSYNSPLHF. In nucleotides, the CDR3 is TGTGCCAGCAGCTTAGTGGGACAGGGGTCCTATAATTCACCCCTCCACTTT.

V and J are TRBV14 and TRBJ2-5; weak D call: TRBD1 (6 bases). The V and J ends lost 6 bases and 5 bases respectively, with 16 bases between them. Germline values: CDR1 SGHDN, CDR2 FVKESK. The length of the CDR3 is 14 residues. CDR3 loop: CASRQQGFGETQYF. In nucleotides, the CDR3 is TGTGCCAGCAGACAACAGGGATTTGGGGAGACCCAGTACTTC. The full variable domain, in which reference TRBV14 and TRBJ2-5 provide the parts outside the CDR3, is EAGVTQFPSHSVIEKGQTVTLRCDPISGHDNLYWYRRVMGKEIKFLLHFVKESKQDESGMPNNRFLAERTGGTYSTLKVQPAELEDSGVYFCASRQQGFGETQYFGPGTRLLVL.

To note about this clone: Other DNA variants within this sample encode the same CDR3. This chain uses TRBV5-6 with TRBJ1-5, with 7 bases identical to TRBD1. Germline trimming cut 2 bases from V and 0 bases from J; bases unmatched to any gene: 8. There are 17 residues in the CDR3. Germline values: CDR1 SGHDT, CDR2 YYEEEE. This chain's CDR3 is CASSFARDRNSNQPQHF. Here the CDR3 DNA reads TGTGCCAGCAGCTTCGCACGGGACAGAAATAGCAATCAGCCCCAGCATTTT.

J is TRBJ1-1 and V is TRBV16; perhaps TRBD1 as D (6 bases). V was shortened by 3 bases and J by 4 bases, with 9 bases between the two germline ends. This CDR3 is 13 amino acids long. CDR1 and CDR2 from the germline V gene are KGHSY and FQNENV. The DNA for the CDR3 is TGTGCCAGCAGCCAGGGGGCAGTCACTGAAGCTTTCTTT. Protein: CASSQGAVTEAFF. The whole variable domain, filled in from reference TRBV16 and TRBJ1-1, reads GEEVAQTPKHLVRGEGQKAKLYCAPIKGHSYVFWYQQVLKNEFKFLISFQNENVFDETGMPKERFSAKCLPNSPCSLEIQATKLEDSAVYFCASSQGAVTEAFFGQGTRLTVV.

The J gene is TRBJ1-1, the V gene TRBV19; unclear D gene. V shed 6 bases and J shed 5 bases, with 10 bases lying between them. Germline assignment: CDR1 LNHDA and CDR2 SQIVND (reference sequence). The CDR3 extends over 12 amino acids. CDR3 protein: CASRKAGTEAFF. As DNA, the CDR3 is TGTGCCAGTAGAAAGGCGGGGACTGAAGCTTTCTTT.

The chain links TRBV4-1 to TRBJ2-7; 14 bases line up with TRBD2. The germline gives CDR1 MGHRA, CDR2 YSYEKL. The trim removed 4 bases at V and 2 bases at J, leaving 13 bases unmatched. CDR3 length: 19 residues. CDR3 nucleotides: TGCGCCAGCAGCCCAGGCGAGACTAGCGGGAGGGCCAGAACCTACGAGCAGTACTTC. Translating gives CASSPGETSGRARTYEQYF.

This clone has a handful of counts. This sequence joins TRBV19 and TRBJ2-7, with 8 bases identical to TRBD2. J was trimmed by 13 bases and V by 5 bases; bases with no gene match: 28. CDR1 is LNHDA, CDR2 SQIVND, per germline (reference sequence). CDR3 length: 18 amino acids. CDR3 coding DNA: TGTGCCAGTAGTCCTGTCCCCCTCGGACAGAGCCCGGGGGGACTAGGATACTTC. Translation: CASSPVPLGQSPGGLGYF.

The CDR3 loop is CATRATMNTEAFF. The CDR3 region has the DNA TGTGCCACGCGGGCAACCATGAACACTGAAGCTTTCTTT. The chain is built from TRBV6-5 and TRBJ1-1; no reliable D call. CDR3 length: 13 residues. In germline, CDR1 is MNHEY, CDR2 SVGAGI. Trimming left V 10 bases short and J 0 bases short, with 12 bases between.

The rearrangement uses TRBV4-1 and TRBJ1-1; no clear D gene. This CDR3 has 13 residues. CDR1 is MGHRA and CDR2 is YSYEKL in the germline V gene. Deletions cut 5 bases from V and 0 bases from J, with 7 bases between. The CDR3 DNA reads as TGCGCCAGCAGCTACACTATGAACACTGAAGCTTTCTTT. Translated, it gives CASSYTMNTEAFF.

This clone was seen once. The rearrangement uses TRBV10-3 and TRBJ2-7; TRBD2 might be the D (6 bases). The CDR3 consists of 13 residues. The germline gives CDR1 ENHRY, CDR2 SYGVKD. Between the trimmed V and J ends, which lost 8 bases and 1 base, there was a span of 12 bases. The CDR3 is CAIWRDQSYEQYF. The CDR3 DNA is TGTGCCATCTGGCGGGACCAATCCTACGAGCAGTACTTC.

This sequence joins TRBV7-2 and TRBJ1-1; 7 bases map to TRBD1. Looked up from germline, CDR1 is SGHTA and CDR2 is FQGNSA. J was trimmed by 5 bases and V by 1 base; bases with no gene match: 4. The CDR3 covers 14 residues. The CDR3 nucleotides read TGTGCCAGCAGCTTAGGGGGACAGAGGACTGAAGCTTTCTTT. Protein sequence: CASSLGGQRTEAFF. Full variable domain (missing parts from reference TRBV7-2 and TRBJ1-1): GAGVSQSPSNKVTEKGKDVELRCDPISGHTALYWYRQSLGQGLEFLIYFQGNSAPDKSGLPSDRFSAERTGGSVSTLTIQRTQQEDSAVYLCASSLGGQRTEAFFGQGTRLTVV.

The V gene is TRBV19, the J gene TRBJ2-2, with 7 bases matching TRBD1. Germline trimming cut 10 bases from V and 0 bases from J; bases unmatched to any gene: 14. This CDR3 has 17 amino acids. Germline CDR1 is LNHDA and CDR2 is SQIVND (reference sequence). The CDR3 loop is CATKRLQGIPNTGELFF. In DNA form, the CDR3 reads TGTGCCACAAAACGCTTACAGGGGATCCCGAACACCGGGGAGCTGTTTTTT.

The chain is built from TRBV6-2 or TRBV6-3 and TRBJ2-7; 10 nucleotides match TRBD2. The length of the CDR3 is 17 residues. V gave up 2 bases and J gave up 3 bases; unmatched junction bases: 10. Looked up from germline, CDR1 is MNHEY and CDR2 is SVGEGT. The CDR3 DNA reads as TGTGCCAGCAGTTACATACCGTGGACTAGCGGAAGCTACGAGCAGTACTTC. As protein: CASSYIPWTSGSYEQYF.

The chain has TRBV7-2 and TRBJ1-2; maybe TRBD1 (6 bases). The CDR3 is made up of 15 amino acids. The germline V gene has CDR1 SGHTA and CDR2 FQGNSA. V lost 0 bases, J lost 4 bases, and 12 bases lay in between. The CDR3 DNA reads as TGTGCCAGCAGCTTAGCGGCAGGGGTGGGCTATGGCTACACCTTC. Translation: CASSLAAGVGYGYTF.

The chain has TRBV19 and TRBJ2-3, with TRBD2 as a possible D gene (6 bases). Germline V gene sequence: CDR1 LNHDA, CDR2 SQIVND (reference sequence). The CDR3 is 14 amino acids. V was cut by 8 bases and J by 0 bases, with 12 bases left in between. The CDR3 region has the DNA TGTGCCAGTGGAGCGGGTAGAAGCACAGATACGCAGTATTTT. Translation gives CASGAGRSTDTQYF.

The chain uses TRBV3-1 (or the pseudogene TRBV3-2) and TRBJ1-4, with 11 bases matching TRBD1. CDR1 is LGHDT, CDR2 YNNKEL, per germline (reference sequence). There are 16 residues in the CDR3. With V trimmed by 4 bases and J by 8 bases, 9 bases remained unmatched. CDR3 DNA sequence: TGTGCCAGCAGCCCAGGTCAAGGGACAGGGGGGGAAAAACTGTTTTTT. Translating it yields CASSPGQGTGGEKLFF.

This chain links TRBV30 with TRBJ1-1, with TRBD1 matching over 10 bases. The CDR3 has 14 residues. The V gene end was trimmed by 3 bases and the J gene end by 4 bases; junction bases not matched to a gene: 5. Germline V CDR1 and CDR2: GTSNPN, SVGIG (reference sequence). CDR3 nucleotide sequence: TGTGCCTGGAGACCAAGGACAGGGGGCACTGAAGCTTTCTTT. Its translation is CAWRPRTGGTEAFF.

This sequence joins TRBV11-3 and TRBJ2-3; 8 bases match TRBD1. With 3 bases clipped from V and 0 bases from J, the junction kept 5 bases outside the gene matches. Germline CDR1 is SGHNT and CDR2 is YENEEA. The CDR3 extends over 16 amino acids. CDR3 protein: CASSFRQGRSTDTQYF. CDR3 DNA: TGTGCCAGCAGCTTCCGACAGGGGCGTAGCACAGATACGCAGTATTTT.

The genes are TRBV5-1 and TRBJ1-4; 10 nucleotides align to TRBD1. CDR3 length: 17 amino acids. Germline V CDR1 and CDR2: SGHRS, YFSETQ. The trim removed 2 bases at V and 3 bases at J, leaving 7 bases unmatched. The CDR3 sequence: CASSFGGQGVANEKLFF. As DNA, the CDR3 is TGCGCCAGCAGCTTTGGCGGACAGGGGGTTGCTAATGAAAAACTGTTTTTT.